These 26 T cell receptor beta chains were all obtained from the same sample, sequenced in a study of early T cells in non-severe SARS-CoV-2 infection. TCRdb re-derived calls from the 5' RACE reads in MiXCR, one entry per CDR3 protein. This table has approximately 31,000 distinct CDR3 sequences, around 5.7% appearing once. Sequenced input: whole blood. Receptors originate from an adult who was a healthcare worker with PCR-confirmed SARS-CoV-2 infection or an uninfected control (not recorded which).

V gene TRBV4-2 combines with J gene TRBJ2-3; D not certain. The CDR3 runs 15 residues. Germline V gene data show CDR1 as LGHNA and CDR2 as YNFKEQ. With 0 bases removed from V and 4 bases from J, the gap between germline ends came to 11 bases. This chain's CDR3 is CASSQDRLVADTQYF. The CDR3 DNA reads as TGTGCCAGCAGCCAAGATCGGCTGGTGGCAGATACGCAGTATTTT.

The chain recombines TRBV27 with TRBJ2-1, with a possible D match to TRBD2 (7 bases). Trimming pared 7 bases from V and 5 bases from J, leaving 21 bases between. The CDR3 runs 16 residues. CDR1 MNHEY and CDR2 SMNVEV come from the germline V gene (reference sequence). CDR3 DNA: TGTGCCAGCACCCAGAGGGGGACTACTCCTAACAATGAGCAGTTCTTC. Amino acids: CASTQRGTTPNNEQFF.

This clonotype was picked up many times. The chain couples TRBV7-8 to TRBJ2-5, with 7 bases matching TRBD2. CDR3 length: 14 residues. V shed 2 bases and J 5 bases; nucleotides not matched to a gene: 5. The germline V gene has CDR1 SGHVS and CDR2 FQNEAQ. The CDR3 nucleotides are TGTGCCAGCAGCTTACAATTACTAGCGGAGACCCAGTACTTC. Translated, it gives CASSLQLLAETQYF.

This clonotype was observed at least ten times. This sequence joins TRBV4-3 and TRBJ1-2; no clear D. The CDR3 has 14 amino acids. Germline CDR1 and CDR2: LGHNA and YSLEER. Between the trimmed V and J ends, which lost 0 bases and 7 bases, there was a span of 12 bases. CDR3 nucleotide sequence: TGCGCCAGCAGCCAAGAAGGGAGAGGCCGTGGCTACACCTTC. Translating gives CASSQEGRGRGYTF.

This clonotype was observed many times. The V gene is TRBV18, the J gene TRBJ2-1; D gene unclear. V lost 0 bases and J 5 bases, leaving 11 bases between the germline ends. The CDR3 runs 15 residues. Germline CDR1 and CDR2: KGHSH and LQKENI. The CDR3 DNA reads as TGTGCCAGCTCACCACCGTCGAGCCATAACAATGAGCAGTTCTTC. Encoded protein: CASSPPSSHNNEQFF.

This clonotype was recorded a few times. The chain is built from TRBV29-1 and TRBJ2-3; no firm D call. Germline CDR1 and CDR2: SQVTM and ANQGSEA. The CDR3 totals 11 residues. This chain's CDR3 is CSVRGTDTQYF. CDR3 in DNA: TGCAGTGTCCGGGGCACAGATACGCAGTATTTT.

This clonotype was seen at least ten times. The CDR3 reads CASSRGGQSSYEQYF. The CDR3, as DNA: TGTGCCAGCAGCAGGGGGGGACAGAGCTCCTACGAGCAGTACTTC. The chain combines TRBV6-5 with TRBJ2-7, with D perhaps being TRBD1 or TRBD2 (7 bases each). In germline, CDR1 is MNHEY, CDR2 SVGAGI. The V and J ends lost 6 bases and 0 bases respectively, with 15 bases between them. This CDR3 spans 15 amino acids.

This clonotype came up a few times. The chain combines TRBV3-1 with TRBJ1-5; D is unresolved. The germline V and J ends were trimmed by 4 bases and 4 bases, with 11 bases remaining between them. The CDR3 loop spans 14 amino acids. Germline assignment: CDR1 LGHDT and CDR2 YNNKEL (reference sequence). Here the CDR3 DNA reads TGTGCCAGCAGCCCCGGGATAGCGAATCAGCCCCAGCATTTT. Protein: CASSPGIANQPQHF. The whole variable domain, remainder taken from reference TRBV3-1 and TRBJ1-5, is DTAVSQTPKYLVTQMGNDKSIKCEQNLGHDTMYWYKQDSKKFLKIMFSYNNKELIINETVPNRFSPKSPDKAHLNLHINSLELGDSAVYFCASSPGIANQPQHFGDGTRLSIL.

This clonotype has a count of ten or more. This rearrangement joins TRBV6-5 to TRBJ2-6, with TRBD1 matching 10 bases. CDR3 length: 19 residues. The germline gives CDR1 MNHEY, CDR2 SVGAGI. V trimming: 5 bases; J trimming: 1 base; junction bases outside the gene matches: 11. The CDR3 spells CASSLSGQGIQSGANVLTF. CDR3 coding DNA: TGTGCCAGCAGTCTATCGGGACAGGGGATTCAATCTGGGGCCAACGTCCTGACTTTC.

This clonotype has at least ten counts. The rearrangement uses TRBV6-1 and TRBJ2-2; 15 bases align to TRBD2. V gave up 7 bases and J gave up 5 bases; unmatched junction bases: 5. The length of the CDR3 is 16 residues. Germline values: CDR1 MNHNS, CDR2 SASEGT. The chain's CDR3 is CASTGLAGGGTGELFF. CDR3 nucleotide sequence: TGTGCCAGCACCGGACTAGCGGGAGGGGGAACCGGGGAGCTGTTTTTT.

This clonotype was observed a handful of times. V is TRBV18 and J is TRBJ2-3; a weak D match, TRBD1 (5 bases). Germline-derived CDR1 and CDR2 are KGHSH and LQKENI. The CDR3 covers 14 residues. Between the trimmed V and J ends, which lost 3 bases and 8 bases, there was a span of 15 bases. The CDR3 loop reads CASSPYGVGATQYF. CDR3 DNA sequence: TGTGCCAGCTCACCGTATGGAGTAGGGGCTACGCAGTATTTT.

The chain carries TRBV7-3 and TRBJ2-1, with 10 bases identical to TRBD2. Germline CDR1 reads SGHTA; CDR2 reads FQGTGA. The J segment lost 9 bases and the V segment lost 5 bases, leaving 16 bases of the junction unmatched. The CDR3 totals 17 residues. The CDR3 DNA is TGTGCCAGCAGCCGACGGGGCGGGCTAGCGGGAGTTAGTGAGCAGTTCTTC. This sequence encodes CASSRRGGLAGVSEQFF.

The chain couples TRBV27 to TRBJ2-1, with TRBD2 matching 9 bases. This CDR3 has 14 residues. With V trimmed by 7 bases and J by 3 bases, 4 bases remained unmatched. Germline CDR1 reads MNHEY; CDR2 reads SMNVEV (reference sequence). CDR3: CASTGGRDYNEQFF. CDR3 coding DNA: TGTGCCAGCACGGGCGGGAGGGACTACAATGAGCAGTTCTTC.

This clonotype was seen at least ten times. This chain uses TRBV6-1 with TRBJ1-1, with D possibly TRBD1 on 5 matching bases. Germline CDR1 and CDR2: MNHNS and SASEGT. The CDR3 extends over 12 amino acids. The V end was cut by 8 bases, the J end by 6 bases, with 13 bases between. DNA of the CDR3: TGTGCCAGCCGGTTCAAAGGGGCTGAAGCTTTCTTT. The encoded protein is CASRFKGAEAFF.

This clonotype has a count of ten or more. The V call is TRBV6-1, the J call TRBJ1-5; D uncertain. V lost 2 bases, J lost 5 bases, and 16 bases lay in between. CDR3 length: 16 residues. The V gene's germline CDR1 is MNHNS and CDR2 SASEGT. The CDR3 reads CASSEWGIYEDQPQHF. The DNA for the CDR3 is TGTGCCAGCAGTGAATGGGGAATCTACGAGGATCAGCCCCAGCATTTT.

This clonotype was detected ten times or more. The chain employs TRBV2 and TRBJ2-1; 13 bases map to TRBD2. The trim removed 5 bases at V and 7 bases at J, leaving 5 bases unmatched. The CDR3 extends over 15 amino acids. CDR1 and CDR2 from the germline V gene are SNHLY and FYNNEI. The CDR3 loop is CASSPGLAGVNEQFF. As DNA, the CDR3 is TGTGCCAGCAGTCCTGGACTAGCGGGAGTTAATGAGCAGTTCTTC.

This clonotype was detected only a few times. The CDR3 nucleotides read TGTGCCACCAGTGACCTGGGGCCGGATGAGCAGTTCTTC. It yields the protein CATSDLGPDEQFF. V gene TRBV24-1 combines with J gene TRBJ2-1, with D maybe TRBD1 (5 bases). CDR1 KGHDR and CDR2 SFDVKD come from the germline V gene. This CDR3 region has 13 residues. Trimming removed 4 bases from V and 8 bases from J, with 11 bases in between.

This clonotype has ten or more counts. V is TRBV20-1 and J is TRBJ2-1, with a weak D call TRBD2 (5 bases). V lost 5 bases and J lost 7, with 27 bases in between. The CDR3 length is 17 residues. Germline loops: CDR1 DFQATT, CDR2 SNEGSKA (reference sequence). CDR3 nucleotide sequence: TGCAGTGCTGGAGGAACTACCGCCTCTCGGTTTGTGAATGAGCAGTTCTTC. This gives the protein CSAGGTTASRFVNEQFF.

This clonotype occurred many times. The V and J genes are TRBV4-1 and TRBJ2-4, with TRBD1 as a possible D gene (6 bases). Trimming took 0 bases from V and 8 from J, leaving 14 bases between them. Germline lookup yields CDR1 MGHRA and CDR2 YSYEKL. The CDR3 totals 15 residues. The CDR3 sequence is CASSQDIRGWDIQYF. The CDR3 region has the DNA TGCGCCAGCAGCCAAGATATCAGGGGTTGGGACATTCAGTACTTC.

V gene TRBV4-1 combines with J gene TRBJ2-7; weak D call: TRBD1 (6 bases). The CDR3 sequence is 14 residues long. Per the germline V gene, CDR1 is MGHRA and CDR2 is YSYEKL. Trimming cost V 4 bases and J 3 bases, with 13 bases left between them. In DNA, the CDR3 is TGCGCCAGCAGCCCCTCAGGGACATTCTACGAGCAGTACTTC. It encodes CASSPSGTFYEQYF.

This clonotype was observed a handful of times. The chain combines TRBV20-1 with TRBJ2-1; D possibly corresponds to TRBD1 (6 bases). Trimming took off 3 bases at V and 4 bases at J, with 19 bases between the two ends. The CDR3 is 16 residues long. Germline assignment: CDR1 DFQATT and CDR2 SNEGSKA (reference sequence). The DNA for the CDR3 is TGCAGTGCTAGGACCCGGGACAAGGCCACTTACAATGAGCAGTTCTTC. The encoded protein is CSARTRDKATYNEQFF.

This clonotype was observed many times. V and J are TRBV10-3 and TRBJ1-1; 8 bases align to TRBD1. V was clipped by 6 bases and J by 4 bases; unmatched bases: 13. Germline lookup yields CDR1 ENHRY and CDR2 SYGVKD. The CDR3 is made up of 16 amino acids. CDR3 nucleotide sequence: TGTGCCATCAGGGACCTACAGGGGGTCGGGGTCACTGAAGCTTTCTTT. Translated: CAIRDLQGVGVTEAFF.

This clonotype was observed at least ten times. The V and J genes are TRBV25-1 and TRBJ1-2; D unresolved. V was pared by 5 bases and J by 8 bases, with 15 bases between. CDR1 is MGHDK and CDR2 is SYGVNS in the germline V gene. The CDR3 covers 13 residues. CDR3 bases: TGTGCCAGCAGTTTACGAGGAGGGAGGGGCTACACCTTC. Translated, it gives CASSLRGGRGYTF.

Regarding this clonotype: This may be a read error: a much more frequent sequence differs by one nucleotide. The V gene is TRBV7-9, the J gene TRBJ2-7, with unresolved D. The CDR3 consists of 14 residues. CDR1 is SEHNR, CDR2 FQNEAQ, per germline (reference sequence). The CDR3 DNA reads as TGTGCCAGCAGCCGAACGGGCCGCATCTACGAGCGGTACTTC. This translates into CASSRTGRIYERYF.

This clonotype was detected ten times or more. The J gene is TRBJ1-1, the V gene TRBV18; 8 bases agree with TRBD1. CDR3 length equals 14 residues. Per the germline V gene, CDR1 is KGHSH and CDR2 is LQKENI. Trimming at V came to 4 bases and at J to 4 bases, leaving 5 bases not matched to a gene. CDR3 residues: CASSLGQGGTEAFF. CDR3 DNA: TGTGCCAGCTCACTTGGACAGGGCGGCACTGAAGCTTTCTTT.

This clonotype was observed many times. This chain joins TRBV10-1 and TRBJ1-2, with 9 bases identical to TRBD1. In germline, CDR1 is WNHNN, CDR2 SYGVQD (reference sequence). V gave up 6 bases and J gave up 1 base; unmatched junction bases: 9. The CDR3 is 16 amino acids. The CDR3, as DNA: TGCGCCAGCAGCCCTCCCGGACAGGGGTTTAACTATGGCTACACCTTC. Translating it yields CASSPPGQGFNYGYTF.